This is a list of T cell receptor beta chains from one sample in a study of control samples from healthy donors and cancer patients. The protocol was immunoSEQ multiplex PCR, while the TCRdb copy is restricted to in-frame clones and leaves out a portion. The table includes about 120,000 clones, 92% detected once. Sequenced input: PBMCs. These receptor sequences come from a man at least 80 years old with head and neck cancer. Each CDR3 is given with its conserved first and last residue. A D gene is named only where the DNA matches it firmly. A row's size may be missing; if present it is once, few, many or a size class.

d_call: -
v_call: TRBV12-3/TRBV12-4
clone_size: -
j_call: TRBJ1-1
cdr3_aa: CASTKTGGRAFF
cdr3_nt: TGTGCCAGCACCAAAACCGGGGGACGGGCTTTCTTT

d_call: -
v_call: TRBV7-2
clone_size: -
j_call: TRBJ2-2
cdr3_aa: CASSLSSKDTGELFF
cdr3_nt: TGTGCCAGCAGCTTAAGTAGCAAGGACACCGGGGAGCTGTTTTTT

d_call: -
v_call: TRBV9
clone_size: -
j_call: TRBJ2-3
cdr3_aa: CASSVGSDTQYF
cdr3_nt: TGTGCCAGCAGCGTAGGGTCAGATACGCAGTATTTT

d_call: TRBD2
v_call: TRBV7-2
clone_size: -
j_call: TRBJ2-5
cdr3_aa: CASSLDPGRGETQYF
cdr3_nt: TGTGCCAGCAGCTTAGATCCCGGGAGGGGTGAGACCCAGTACTTC

d_call: -
v_call: TRBV2
clone_size: -
j_call: TRBJ2-1
cdr3_aa: CASSEFGAYNEQFF
cdr3_nt: TGTGCCAGCAGTGAATTCGGGGCCTACAATGAGCAGTTCTTC

d_call: TRBD1
v_call: TRBV5-1
clone_size: once
j_call: TRBJ1-6
cdr3_aa: CASSPLQEGTGGLHF
cdr3_nt: TGCGCCAGCAGCCCTCTTCAGGAGGGGACAGGGGGCCTCCACTTT

d_call: -
v_call: TRBV7-2
clone_size: once
j_call: TRBJ1-5
cdr3_aa: CASSLGRVNQPQHF
cdr3_nt: TGTGCCAGCAGCTTAGGTCGGGTCAATCAGCCCCAGCATTTT

d_call: TRBD2
v_call: TRBV7-2
clone_size: -
j_call: TRBJ2-3
cdr3_aa: CASSSSSGSTDTQYF
cdr3_nt: TGTGCCAGCAGCTCATCTAGCGGGAGCACAGATACGCAGTATTTT

d_call: -
v_call: TRBV10-2
clone_size: -
j_call: TRBJ1-1
cdr3_aa: CASNGVGWREAFF
cdr3_nt: TGCGCCAGCAATGGGGTCGGGTGGAGAGAAGCTTTCTTT

d_call: -
v_call: TRBV6-2/TRBV6-3
clone_size: once
j_call: TRBJ1-2
cdr3_aa: CASSSGQTYGYTF
cdr3_nt: TGTGCCAGCAGTTCCGGACAGACATATGGCTACACCTTC

d_call: TRBD2
v_call: TRBV4-3
clone_size: -
j_call: TRBJ2-7
cdr3_aa: CASSQEFGGSSYEQYF
cdr3_nt: TGCGCCAGCAGCCAAGAATTCGGCGGGAGCTCCTACGAGCAGTACTTC

d_call: -
v_call: TRBV9
clone_size: -
j_call: TRBJ2-3
cdr3_aa: CASSVEGTTDTQYF
cdr3_nt: TGTGCCAGCAGCGTGGAGGGAACCACAGATACGCAGTATTTT

d_call: TRBD2
v_call: TRBV18
clone_size: -
j_call: TRBJ2-5
cdr3_aa: CASSPTLAEETQYF
cdr3_nt: TGTGCCAGCTCACCAACGCTAGCGGAAGAGACCCAGTACTTC

d_call: -
v_call: TRBV10-3
clone_size: -
j_call: TRBJ2-5
cdr3_aa: CATTEWGLETQYF
cdr3_nt: TGTGCCACCACAGAGTGGGGGCTTGAGACCCAGTACTTC

d_call: -
v_call: TRBV6-2/TRBV6-3
clone_size: -
j_call: TRBJ1-2
cdr3_aa: CASSYPTDRTANYGYTF
cdr3_nt: TGTGCCAGCAGTTACCCAACCGACAGGACAGCTAACTATGGCTACACCTTC

d_call: TRBD2
v_call: TRBV7-8
clone_size: -
j_call: TRBJ2-1
cdr3_aa: CASSLLGGFDEQFF
cdr3_nt: TGTGCCAGCAGCCTTCTCGGGGGGTTCGATGAGCAGTTCTTC

d_call: -
v_call: TRBV12-3/TRBV12-4
clone_size: -
j_call: TRBJ1-2
cdr3_aa: CASTGPVRGYTF
cdr3_nt: TGTGCCAGCACAGGGCCGGTGAGGGGCTACACCTTC

d_call: -
v_call: TRBV6-6
clone_size: -
j_call: TRBJ1-1
cdr3_aa: CASSYGTLNTEAFF
cdr3_nt: TGTGCCAGCAGTTACGGGACATTGAACACTGAAGCTTTCTTT

d_call: TRBD2
v_call: TRBV7-9
clone_size: few
j_call: TRBJ2-1
cdr3_aa: CASSLGGAGTSGQFF
cdr3_nt: TGTGCCAGCAGCTTAGGAGGGGCGGGGACTAGCGGGCAGTTCTTC

d_call: TRBD1
v_call: TRBV6-6
clone_size: -
j_call: TRBJ1-6
cdr3_aa: CASTLSGQGDSPLHF
cdr3_nt: TGTGCCAGCACCCTTTCGGGACAGGGTGATTCACCCCTCCACTTT

d_call: TRBD1
v_call: TRBV9
clone_size: -
j_call: TRBJ2-4
cdr3_aa: CASSVVGTAQDIQYF
cdr3_nt: TGTGCCAGCAGCGTAGTAGGGACAGCTCAGGACATTCAGTACTTC

d_call: -
v_call: TRBV6-5
clone_size: -
j_call: TRBJ2-7
cdr3_aa: CASRDGPSFYEQYF
cdr3_nt: TGTGCCAGCAGGGACGGGCCTAGCTTCTACGAGCAGTACTTC

d_call: -
v_call: TRBV6-2/TRBV6-3
clone_size: -
j_call: TRBJ1-5
cdr3_aa: CASSYSSPHPQHF
cdr3_nt: TGTGCCAGCAGTTACTCGAGCCCCCATCCCCAGCATTTT

d_call: -
v_call: TRBV6-6
clone_size: once
j_call: TRBJ2-1
cdr3_aa: CASSYLRSSYNEQFF
cdr3_nt: TGTGCCAGCAGTTATCTGCGCAGCTCCTACAATGAGCAGTTCTTC

d_call: -
v_call: TRBV20-1
clone_size: -
j_call: TRBJ1-1
cdr3_aa: CRVWLDTEAFF
cdr3_nt: TGCAGAGTTTGGTTGGACACTGAAGCTTTCTTT

d_call: TRBD2
v_call: TRBV5-1
clone_size: -
j_call: TRBJ2-3
cdr3_aa: CASSLGPSGGGDTQYF
cdr3_nt: TGCGCCAGCAGCTTGGGGCCTAGCGGGGGGGGAGATACGCAGTATTTT

d_call: TRBD2
v_call: TRBV7-6
clone_size: once
j_call: TRBJ2-5
cdr3_aa: CASSTPGTSGYQETQYF
cdr3_nt: TGTGCCAGCAGCACGCCCGGGACTAGCGGGTACCAAGAGACCCAGTACTTC

d_call: -
v_call: TRBV27
clone_size: -
j_call: TRBJ1-5
cdr3_aa: CASSLFGPGPQHF
cdr3_nt: TGTGCCAGCAGTTTATTTGGGCCGGGGCCCCAGCATTTT

d_call: -
v_call: TRBV28
clone_size: -
j_call: TRBJ2-2
cdr3_aa: CASSRREAVSPTNTGELFF
cdr3_nt: TGTGCCAGCAGTCGCAGGGAGGCCGTCTCTCCTACTAACACCGGGGAGCTGTTTTTT

d_call: -
v_call: TRBV29-1
clone_size: -
j_call: TRBJ2-1
cdr3_aa: CSVEGDQRRNNEQFF
cdr3_nt: TGCAGCGTTGAAGGAGACCAGCGGAGAAACAATGAGCAGTTCTTC

d_call: -
v_call: TRBV5-1
clone_size: -
j_call: TRBJ2-6
cdr3_aa: CASSLGLGNGANVLTF
cdr3_nt: TGCGCCAGCAGCCTGGGACTCGGAAATGGGGCCAACGTCCTGACTTTC

d_call: TRBD1
v_call: TRBV15
clone_size: -
j_call: TRBJ1-2
cdr3_aa: CATSTTGTGSHGYTF
cdr3_nt: TGTGCCACCAGCACCACCGGGACAGGGTCGCATGGCTACACCTTC

d_call: -
v_call: TRBV5-6
clone_size: -
j_call: TRBJ1-1
cdr3_aa: CASSLTENTEAFF
cdr3_nt: TGTGCCAGCAGCTTGACAGAAAACACTGAAGCTTTCTTT

d_call: -
v_call: TRBV18
clone_size: -
j_call: TRBJ1-1
cdr3_aa: CASSPNVAVGRDQAFF
cdr3_nt: TGTGCCAGCTCACCAAATGTAGCAGTGGGCAGGGATCAAGCTTTCTTT

d_call: TRBD1
v_call: TRBV5-1
clone_size: -
j_call: TRBJ1-1
cdr3_aa: CASSLGTGGMNTEAFF
cdr3_nt: TGCGCCAGCAGCTTGGGAACAGGGGGGATGAACACTGAAGCTTTCTTT

d_call: -
v_call: TRBV14
clone_size: -
j_call: TRBJ1-3
cdr3_aa: CASSQDIPGASGNTIYF
cdr3_nt: TGTGCCAGCAGCCAAGATATTCCAGGGGCATCTGGAAACACCATATATTTT

d_call: TRBD1
v_call: TRBV6-6
clone_size: few
j_call: TRBJ2-2
cdr3_aa: CASTKGASTGELFF
cdr3_nt: TGTGCCAGCACGAAGGGGGCCTCAACCGGGGAGCTGTTTTTT

d_call: -
v_call: TRBV6-2/TRBV6-3
clone_size: -
j_call: TRBJ1-1
cdr3_aa: CASSYGSLNTEAFF
cdr3_nt: TGTGCCAGCAGTTACGGCTCCCTGAACACTGAAGCTTTCTTT

d_call: -
v_call: TRBV9
clone_size: once
j_call: TRBJ2-3
cdr3_aa: CASSVEGSERGTQYF
cdr3_nt: TGTGCCAGCAGCGTAGAAGGAAGTGAAAGGGGTACGCAGTATTTT

d_call: TRBD1
v_call: TRBV6-5
clone_size: -
j_call: TRBJ2-5
cdr3_aa: CASSYSLGQPEETQYF
cdr3_nt: TGTGCCAGCAGTTACTCCTTGGGACAGCCAGAAGAGACCCAGTACTTC

d_call: -
v_call: TRBV18
clone_size: once
j_call: TRBJ2-7
cdr3_aa: CASSPPYFSYEQYF
cdr3_nt: TGTGCCAGCTCACCACCTTACTTTTCCTACGAGCAGTACTTC

d_call: -
v_call: TRBV20-1
clone_size: -
j_call: TRBJ1-1
cdr3_aa: CRPTFGAEAFF
cdr3_nt: TGCAGGCCAACCTTCGGTGCTGAAGCTTTCTTT

d_call: -
v_call: TRBV4-1
clone_size: -
j_call: TRBJ2-5
cdr3_aa: CASSQGGGDLAETQYF
cdr3_nt: TGCGCCAGCAGCCAAGGAGGCGGGGACCTCGCGGAGACCCAGTACTTC

d_call: -
v_call: TRBV12-3/TRBV12-4
clone_size: -
j_call: TRBJ1-1
cdr3_aa: CASSLLNTEAFF
cdr3_nt: TGTGCCAGCAGTTTACTAAACACTGAAGCTTTCTTT

d_call: -
v_call: TRBV30
clone_size: -
j_call: TRBJ1-4
cdr3_aa: CAQRGRTNEKLFF
cdr3_nt: TGTGCCCAACGGGGCAGAACTAATGAAAAACTGTTTTTT

d_call: -
v_call: TRBV7-9
clone_size: -
j_call: TRBJ1-1
cdr3_aa: CASSLGGVGTEAFF
cdr3_nt: TGTGCCAGCAGCTTAGGCGGGGTAGGCACTGAAGCTTTCTTT

d_call: -
v_call: TRBV5-1
clone_size: -
j_call: TRBJ1-1
cdr3_aa: CASSPMEVNTEAFF
cdr3_nt: TGCGCCAGCAGCCCCATGGAAGTGAACACTGAAGCTTTCTTT

d_call: -
v_call: TRBV14
clone_size: -
j_call: TRBJ2-7
cdr3_aa: CASSQGTRGYFPYEQYF
cdr3_nt: TGTGCCAGCAGCCAAGGAACCCGGGGGTACTTCCCCTACGAGCAGTACTTC